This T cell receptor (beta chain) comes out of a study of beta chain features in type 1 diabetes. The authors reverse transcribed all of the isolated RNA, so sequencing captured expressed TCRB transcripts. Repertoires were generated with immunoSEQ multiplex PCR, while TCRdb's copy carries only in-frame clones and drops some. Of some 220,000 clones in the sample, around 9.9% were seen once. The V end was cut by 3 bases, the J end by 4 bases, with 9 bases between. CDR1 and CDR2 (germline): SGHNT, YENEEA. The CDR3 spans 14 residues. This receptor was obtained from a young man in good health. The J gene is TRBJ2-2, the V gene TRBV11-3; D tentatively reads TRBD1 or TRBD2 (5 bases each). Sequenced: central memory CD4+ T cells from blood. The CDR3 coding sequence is TGTGCCAGCAGCTTCGAGGGGAGCACCGGGGAGCTGTTTTTT. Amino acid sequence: CASSFEGSTGELFF.